Below, 16 T cell receptor beta chains from the same sample are listed, as sequenced in a study of blood T cell repertoires in COVID-19. TCRdb's copy holds only in-frame clones and misses some; the assay was immunoSEQ multiplex PCR. This table has roughly 80,000 clones, 80% to 90% appearing once. The sequencing sample was made of peripheral blood. Receptors were obtained from a woman aged 55-69 years with acute or convalescent COVID-19.

V usage is TRBV6-5 and J usage is TRBJ2-3, with TRBD1 identical over 7 bases. The junction had 6 bases not matched to a gene; V was cut back by 6 bases and J by 9 bases. The CDR3 is 12 amino acids. Germline V gene data show CDR1 as MNHEY and CDR2 as SVGAGI. The CDR3 DNA sequence: TGTGCCAGCAGCCCCAGACAGGGAACGCAGTATTTT. It translates to CASSPRQGTQYF.

V gene TRBV29-1 combines with J gene TRBJ1-1; TRBD1 might be the D (5 bases). CDR1 SQVTM and CDR2 ANQGSEA come from the germline V gene. The CDR3 spans 14 residues. Trimming removed 6 bases at V and 1 base at J, with 15 bases between. The CDR3 coding sequence is TGCAGCGTGAAGACAGACGGTTGGAACACTGAAGCTTTCTTT. Protein sequence: CSVKTDGWNTEAFF.

This sequence joins TRBV4-3 and TRBJ2-7; 10 bases are shared with TRBD1. The junction had 7 bases not matched to a gene; V was cut back by 4 bases and J by 4 bases. The germline V gene encodes CDR1 LGHNA and CDR2 YSLEER. The CDR3 runs to 15 residues. The CDR3 coding sequence is TGCGCCAGCAGCCTCCGACAGGGGGCAAGGTACGAGCAGTACTTC. This encodes CASSLRQGARYEQYF.

This clone was counted a few times. This rearrangement joins TRBV6-5 to TRBJ1-2, with 8 bases identical to TRBD1. The CDR3 has 13 residues. The germline CDR1 and CDR2 sequences are MNHEY and SVGAGI. Germline trimming cut 6 bases from V and 6 bases from J; bases unmatched to any gene: 6. This chain's CDR3 is CASSQTGEDGYTF. DNA of the CDR3: TGTGCCAGCAGCCAGACAGGGGAAGATGGCTACACCTTC.

This chain joins TRBV3-1 (or the pseudogene TRBV3-2) and TRBJ2-3, with 7 bases matching TRBD2. CDR1 and CDR2 (germline): LGHDT, YNNKEL (reference sequence). This CDR3 is built from 17 residues. The V segment lost 3 bases and the J segment 2 bases; nucleotides outside the gene matches: 11. CDR3 coding DNA: TGTGCCAGCAGCCATCGCGGGGGAAGCGGAAACACAGATACGCAGTATTTT. Protein: CASSHRGGSGNTDTQYF.

This chain joins TRBV10-2 and TRBJ2-1, with TRBD2 matching 8 bases. The ends lost 4 bases at V and 4 bases at J; junction bases unmatched: 3. Germline CDR1 and CDR2: WSHSY and SAAADI. The CDR3 spans 14 residues. CDR3 sequence reads: CASSGLARYNEQFF. DNA for the CDR3: TGCGCCAGCAGTGGACTAGCGCGGTACAATGAGCAGTTCTTC.

The chain links TRBV5-6 to TRBJ2-2; 10 bases agree with TRBD1. The CDR3 runs 16 residues. Looked up from germline, CDR1 is SGHDT and CDR2 is YYEEEE. V shed 4 bases and J 7 bases; nucleotides not matched to a gene: 10. The CDR3 region is CASSGTTGQGFGELFF. The CDR3 DNA reads TGTGCCAGCAGCGGCACTACGGGACAGGGGTTCGGGGAGCTGTTTTTT. The full variable domain, its missing parts supplied by reference TRBV5-6 and TRBJ2-2, is DAGVTQSPTHLIKTRGQQVTLRCSPKSGHDTVSWYQQALGQGPQFIFQYYEEEERQRGNFPDRFSGHQFPNYSSELNVNALLLGDSALYLCASSGTTGQGFGELFFGEGSRLTVL.

This clone showed up many times. The chain recombines TRBV11-2 with TRBJ2-5, with D possibly matching TRBD1 (6 bases). The V gene's germline CDR1 is SGHAT and CDR2 FQNNGV. V was pared by 5 bases and J by 0 bases, with 10 bases between. The CDR3 sequence is 14 residues long. CDR3 in amino acids: CASSGQMYQETQYF. CDR3 nucleotides: TGTGCCAGCAGCGGACAGATGTACCAAGAGACCCAGTACTTC.

The chain employs TRBV19 and TRBJ1-4; 10 positions agree with TRBD1. The CDR3 runs to 16 residues. Germline-derived CDR1 and CDR2 are LNHDA and SQIVND (reference sequence). The V segment lost 2 bases and the J segment 5 bases; nucleotides outside the gene matches: 5. The CDR3 spells CASSIRPGQGNEKLFF. The DNA of the CDR3 is TGTGCCAGTAGTATAAGACCGGGACAGGGGAATGAAAAACTGTTTTTT.

V usage is TRBV5-1 and J usage is TRBJ1-4; tentatively, D is TRBD1 (6 bases). Trimming removed 0 bases at V and 6 bases at J, with 12 bases between. CDR1 and CDR2 (germline): SGHRS, YFSETQ. The CDR3 has 15 amino acids. The CDR3 loop reads CASSLVGALDEKLFF. DNA for the CDR3: TGCGCCAGCAGCTTGGTGGGGGCGCTGGATGAAAAACTGTTTTTT. The whole variable domain, filled in from reference TRBV5-1 and TRBJ1-4, reads KAGVTQTPRYLIKTRGQQVTLSCSPISGHRSVSWYQQTPGQGLQFLFEYFSETQRNKGNFPGRFSGRQFSNSRSEMNVSTLELGDSALYLCASSLVGALDEKLFFGSGTQLSVL.

The V gene is TRBV6-6, the J gene TRBJ2-7; weak D call: TRBD2 (5 bases). V lost 0 bases and J lost 2, with 14 bases in between. The CDR3 is 16 residues long. Germline CDR1 and CDR2: MNHNY and SVGAGI (reference sequence). CDR3 amino acids: CASSYSEDSPPYEQYF. The CDR3 DNA follows: TGTGCCAGCAGTTACTCGGAGGATTCCCCTCCCTACGAGCAGTACTTC.

CDR3: CASSIDRRQIYEQYV. DNA of the CDR3: TGTGCCAGTAGTATAGATCGGAGGCAGATCTACGAGCAGTACGTC. The chain combines TRBV19 with TRBJ2-7; a possible D gene is TRBD2 (5 bases). The CDR3 loop spans 15 amino acids. CDR1 is LNHDA and CDR2 is SQIVND in the germline V gene (reference sequence). V shed 0 bases and J shed 3 bases, with 12 bases lying between them.

This clone appeared once. The V and J genes are TRBV2 and TRBJ2-2; no definite D call. Germline assignment: CDR1 SNHLY and CDR2 FYNNEI. This CDR3 region has 14 residues. V lost 2 bases and J 5 bases, leaving 9 bases between the germline ends. The CDR3 region is CASSESRSTGELFF. In DNA form, the CDR3 reads TGTGCCAGCAGTGAATCGCGTTCTACCGGGGAGCTGTTTTTT.

The chain couples TRBV30 to TRBJ1-2; 8 bases are shared with TRBD1. V lost 2 bases to trimming and J lost 6 bases; unmatched junction nucleotides: 2. Germline V gives CDR1 GTSNPN, CDR2 SVGIG (reference sequence). This CDR3 contains 12 residues. CDR3 DNA sequence: TGTGCCTGGAGTTCGGGACAGGATGGCTACACCTTC. Translating gives CAWSSGQDGYTF. Full variable domain (missing parts from reference TRBV30 and TRBJ1-2): SQTIHQWPATLVQPVGSPLSLECTVEGTSNPNLYWYRQAAGRGLQLLFYSVGIGQISSEVPQNLSASRPQDRQFILSSKKLLLSDSGFYLCAWSSGQDGYTFGSGTRLTVV.

V usage is TRBV7-2 and J usage is TRBJ1-2; 9 bases agree with TRBD1. CDR1 is SGHTA, CDR2 FQGNSA, per germline. V trimming: 5 bases; J trimming: 5 bases; junction bases outside the gene matches: 9. This CDR3 has 15 amino acids. The CDR3 sequence: CASSALRQGVYGYTF. CDR3 DNA sequence: TGTGCCAGCAGCGCTCTGAGACAGGGGGTTTATGGCTACACCTTC. Supplemented by reference TRBV7-2 and TRBJ1-2, the full variable domain reads GAGVSQSPSNKVTEKGKDVELRCDPISGHTALYWYRQSLGQGLEFLIYFQGNSAPDKSGLPSDRFSAERTGGSVSTLTIQRTQQEDSAVYLCASSALRQGVYGYTFGSGTRLTVV.

The chain carries TRBV19 and TRBJ1-6, with TRBD1 as a possible D gene (5 bases). Trimming removed 9 bases at V and 0 bases at J, with 9 bases between. The CDR3 is 14 residues long. Germline loops: CDR1 LNHDA, CDR2 SQIVND (reference sequence). Written as DNA, the CDR3 is TGTGCCAGCAGGGTGAGCTCCTATAATTCACCCCTCCACTTT. Amino acid sequence: CASRVSSYNSPLHF.